A single sample is the source of the 9 T cell receptor beta chains below, sequenced in a study of Graves' ophthalmopathy and Graves' hyperthyroidism. Beta-chain TCR CDR3 regions were amplified from RNA transcripts. Investigators did first-round RT-PCR with HTBI primers, then second-round multiplex PCR. MiXCR, applied by TCRdb to the multiplex PCR reads, yields one record per CDR3 protein. The table lists about 600,000 distinct CDR3 sequences, 35% to 45% of them singletons, with over 3.5% in the top ten. The sample comprised peripheral blood or thyroid tissue (not recorded which). The receptors derive from an adult man with Graves' hyperthyroidism.

V and J are TRBV6-5 and TRBJ2-7, with 8 bases fitting TRBD2. Germline lookup yields CDR1 MNHEY and CDR2 SVGAGI. The CDR3 sequence is 15 residues long. The V gene end was trimmed by 7 bases and the J gene end by 7 bases; junction bases not matched to a gene: 15. The CDR3 DNA follows: TGTGCCAGCATCGTTTCTCCTAGCGGGTTGGGAGAGCAGTACTTC. This translates into CASIVSPSGLGEQYF.

With regard to this clonotype: One base away lies a much larger clone, so this may be a sequencing read error. The chain recombines TRBV5-1 with TRBJ2-2; D call uncertain. The CDR3 is made up of 14 amino acids. Deletions cut 4 bases from V and 3 bases from J, with 10 bases between. CDR1 is SGHRS, CDR2 YFSETQ, per germline. The CDR3 bases are TGCGCCAGCAGCCCTAGATTGGACACCGGGGAGCTGTTTTTT. It is translated as CASSPRLDTGELFF.

This clonotype was observed many times. The rearrangement uses TRBV19 and TRBJ1-5; TRBD1 matches at 12 bases. CDR1 and CDR2 (germline): LNHDA, SQIVND (reference sequence). V lost 3 bases to trimming and J lost 7 bases; unmatched junction nucleotides: 7. This CDR3 has 16 amino acids. CDR3 sequence: CASSMVGQGAQQPQHF. The CDR3 nucleotides are TGTGCCAGTAGTATGGTGGGACAGGGGGCTCAACAGCCCCAGCATTTT.

This clonotype was recorded a few times. The chain uses TRBV7-3 and TRBJ2-5; D ambiguous. The germline gives CDR1 SGHTA, CDR2 FQGTGA. V shed 2 bases and J shed 5 bases, with 9 bases lying between them. The CDR3 has 13 residues. This chain's CDR3 is CASSLSPRETQYF. As DNA, the CDR3 is TGTGCCAGCAGCTTATCCCCAAGGGAGACCCAGTACTTC.

Only a few counts were recorded for this clonotype. The J gene is TRBJ2-3, the V gene TRBV9; 7 bases map to TRBD2. The CDR3 loop spans 16 amino acids. The V segment lost 0 bases and the J segment 0 bases; nucleotides outside the gene matches: 4. Germline loops: CDR1 SGDLS, CDR2 YYNGEE. Here the CDR3 DNA reads TGTGCCAGCAGCGTAGATGCGGGGGTGAGCACAGATACGCAGTATTTT. Protein sequence: CASSVDAGVSTDTQYF.

This chain links TRBV7-9 with TRBJ2-3; 8 bases match TRBD1. CDR1 and CDR2 from the germline V gene are SEHNR and FQNEAQ (reference sequence). With 4 bases clipped from V and 4 bases from J, the junction kept 4 bases outside the gene matches. The CDR3 contains 14 residues. The CDR3 DNA sequence: TGTGCCAGCAGCTCGGACAGGGCTTCAGATACGCAGTATTTT. Its translation: CASSSDRASDTQYF. The full variable domain, completed using reference TRBV7-9 and TRBJ2-3, is DTGVSQNPRHKITKRGQNVTFRCDPISEHNRLYWYRQTLGQGPEFLTYFQNEAQLEKSRLLSDRFSAERPKGSFSTLEIQRTEQGDSAMYLCASSSDRASDTQYFGPGTRLTVL.

The gene calls are TRBV29-1 and TRBJ1-1; D ambiguous. V lost 7 bases, J lost 5 bases, and 11 bases lay in between. CDR1 is SQVTM, CDR2 ANQGSEA, per germline. The CDR3 extends over 11 amino acids. For the CDR3, the DNA is TGCAGCGCGAGGACGGGGACTGAAGCTTTCTTT. The encoded protein is CSARTGTEAFF.

V usage is TRBV28 and J usage is TRBJ2-7; 8 bases are a match to TRBD2. The length of the CDR3 is 14 residues. Losses at the gene ends were 8 bases for V and 4 bases for J; bases not matched to a gene: 10. Looked up from germline, CDR1 is MDHEN and CDR2 is SYDVKM. The CDR3 reads CASLRGGEVYEQYF. CDR3 sequence (DNA): TGTGCCAGCCTCCGGGGGGGCGAGGTGTACGAGCAGTACTTC.

This clonotype was detected many times. The chain combines TRBV7-9 with TRBJ2-7, with 10 bases that match TRBD2. V was pared by 5 bases and J by 3 bases, with 10 bases of the junction left unmatched. From germline, CDR1 is SEHNR and CDR2 FQNEAQ (reference sequence). The CDR3 runs 16 residues. The CDR3, as DNA: TGTGCCAGCAGCCATACCCGAGCGGGAGGGGGCTACGAGCAGTACTTC. It encodes CASSHTRAGGGYEQYF.